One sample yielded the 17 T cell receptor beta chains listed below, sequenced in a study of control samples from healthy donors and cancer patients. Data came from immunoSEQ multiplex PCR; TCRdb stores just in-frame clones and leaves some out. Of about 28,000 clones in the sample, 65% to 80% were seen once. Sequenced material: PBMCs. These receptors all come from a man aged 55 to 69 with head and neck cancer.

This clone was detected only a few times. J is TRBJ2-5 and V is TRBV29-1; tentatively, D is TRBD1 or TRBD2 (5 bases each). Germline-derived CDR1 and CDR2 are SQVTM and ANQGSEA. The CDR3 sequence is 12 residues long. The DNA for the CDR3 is TGCAGTCTGGGGGACGGCGGAGAGACCCAGTACTTC. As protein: CSLGDGGETQYF.

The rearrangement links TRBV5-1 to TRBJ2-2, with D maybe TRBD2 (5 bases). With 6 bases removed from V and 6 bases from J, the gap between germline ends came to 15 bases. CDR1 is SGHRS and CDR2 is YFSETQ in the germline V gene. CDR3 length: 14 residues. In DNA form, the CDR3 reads TGCGCCAGCACCTCAAGGGAGTGGGCCGGGGAGCTGTTTTTT. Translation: CASTSREWAGELFF.

The CDR3 is CASSRRGLNTEAFF. The CDR3 coding sequence is TGTGCCAGCAGCCGAAGGGGGCTGAACACTGAAGCTTTCTTT. V and J are TRBV27 and TRBJ1-1, with 7 bases fitting TRBD1. The CDR3 covers 14 residues. Looked up from germline, CDR1 is MNHEY and CDR2 is SMNVEV (reference sequence). Germline trimming cut 6 bases from V and 0 bases from J; bases unmatched to any gene: 4.

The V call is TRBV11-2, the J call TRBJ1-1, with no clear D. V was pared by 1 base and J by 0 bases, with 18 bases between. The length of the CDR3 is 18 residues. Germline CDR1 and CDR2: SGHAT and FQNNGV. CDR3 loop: CASSLVKGVWGLNTEAFF. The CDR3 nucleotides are TGTGCCAGCAGCTTAGTGAAAGGAGTGTGGGGTCTGAACACTGAAGCTTTCTTT.

The CDR3 coding sequence is TGTGCCAGCAGTTACCTTGGCAGGACTATGGTCGGCTACACCTTC. Residues: CASSYLGRTMVGYTF. The chain employs TRBV6-5 and TRBJ1-2; no definite D call. The CDR3 has 15 amino acids. CDR1 is MNHEY and CDR2 is SVGAGI in the germline V gene. Trimming removed 2 bases from V and 8 bases from J, with 18 bases in between.

Here the CDR3 DNA reads TGTGCCTGGGATACTAGCGGGAGTTCCTACAATGAGCAGTTCTTC. Translating it yields CAWDTSGSSYNEQFF. The V gene is TRBV30, the J gene TRBJ2-1; the match to TRBD2 covers 11 bases. The germline CDR1 and CDR2 sequences are GTSNPN and SVGIG (reference sequence). The CDR3 totals 15 residues. The junction had 4 bases not matched to a gene; V was cut back by 5 bases and J by 1 base.

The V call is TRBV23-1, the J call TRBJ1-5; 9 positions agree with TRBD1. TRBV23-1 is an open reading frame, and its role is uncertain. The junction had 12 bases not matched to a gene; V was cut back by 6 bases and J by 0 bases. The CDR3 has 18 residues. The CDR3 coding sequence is TGCGCCAGCAGATCCCCCCGGACAGGGGAGTATAGCAATCAGCCCCAGCATTTT. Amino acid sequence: CASRSPRTGEYSNQPQHF.

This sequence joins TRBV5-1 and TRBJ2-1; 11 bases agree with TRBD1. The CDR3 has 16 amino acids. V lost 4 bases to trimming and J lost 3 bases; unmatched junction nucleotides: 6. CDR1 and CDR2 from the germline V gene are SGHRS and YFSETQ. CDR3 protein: CASSGGTGGGYNEQFF. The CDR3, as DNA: TGCGCCAGCAGCGGAGGGACAGGGGGTGGCTACAATGAGCAGTTCTTC. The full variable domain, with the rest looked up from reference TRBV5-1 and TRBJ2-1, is KAGVTQTPRYLIKTRGQQVTLSCSPISGHRSVSWYQQTPGQGLQFLFEYFSETQRNKGNFPGRFSGRQFSNSRSEMNVSTLELGDSALYLCASSGGTGGGYNEQFFGPGTRLTVL.

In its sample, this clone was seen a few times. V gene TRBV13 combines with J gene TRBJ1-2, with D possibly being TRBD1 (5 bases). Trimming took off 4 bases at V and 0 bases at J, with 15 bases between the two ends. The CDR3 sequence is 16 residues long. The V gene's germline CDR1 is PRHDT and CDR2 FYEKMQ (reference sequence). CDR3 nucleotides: TGTGCCAGCAGCTCCCGGGACTCTCAGCCTAACTATGGCTACACCTTC. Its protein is CASSSRDSQPNYGYTF. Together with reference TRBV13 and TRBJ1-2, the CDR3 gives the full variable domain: AAGVIQSPRHLIKEKRETATLKCYPIPRHDTVYWYQQGPGQDPQFLISFYEKMQSDKGSIPDRFSAQQFSDYHSELNMSSLELGDSALYFCASSSRDSQPNYGYTFGSGTRLTVV.

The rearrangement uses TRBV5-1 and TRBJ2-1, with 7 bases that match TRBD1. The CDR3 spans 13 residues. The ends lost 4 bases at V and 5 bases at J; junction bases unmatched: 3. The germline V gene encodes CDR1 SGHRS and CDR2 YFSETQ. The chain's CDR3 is CASSEGQNNEQFF. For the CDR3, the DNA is TGCGCCAGCAGCGAGGGACAGAACAATGAGCAGTTCTTC. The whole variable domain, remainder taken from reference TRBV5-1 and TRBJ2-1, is KAGVTQTPRYLIKTRGQQVTLSCSPISGHRSVSWYQQTPGQGLQFLFEYFSETQRNKGNFPGRFSGRQFSNSRSEMNVSTLELGDSALYLCASSEGQNNEQFFGPGTRLTVL.

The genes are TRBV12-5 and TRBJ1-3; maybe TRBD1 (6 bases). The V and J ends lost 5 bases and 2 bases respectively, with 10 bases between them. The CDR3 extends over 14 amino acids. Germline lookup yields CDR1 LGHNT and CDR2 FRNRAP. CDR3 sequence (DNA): TGTGCTAGTGGTACTTCAGGGGCTGGAAACACCATATATTTT. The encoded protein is CASGTSGAGNTIYF.

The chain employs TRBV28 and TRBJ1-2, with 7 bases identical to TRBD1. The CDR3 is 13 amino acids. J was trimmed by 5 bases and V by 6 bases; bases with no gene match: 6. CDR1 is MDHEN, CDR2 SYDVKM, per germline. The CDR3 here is CASRYDRVYGYTF. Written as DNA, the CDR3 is TGTGCCAGCAGATACGACAGGGTTTATGGCTACACCTTC.

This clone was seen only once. CDR3 coding DNA: TGTGCCAGCAGGGAACAGGGGTCACGGTTGGATTCTTTCTTT. Residues: CASREQGSRLDSFF. The V and J genes are TRBV28 and TRBJ1-1, with 7 bases that match TRBD1. Germline V lookup: CDR1 MDHEN, CDR2 SYDVKM. The V gene end was trimmed by 6 bases and the J gene end by 12 bases; junction bases not matched to a gene: 16. CDR3 length: 14 amino acids.

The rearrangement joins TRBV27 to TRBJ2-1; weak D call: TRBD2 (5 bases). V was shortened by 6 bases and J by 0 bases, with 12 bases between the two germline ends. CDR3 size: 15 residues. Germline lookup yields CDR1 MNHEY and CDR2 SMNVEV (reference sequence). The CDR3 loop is CASSPSDSSYNEQFF. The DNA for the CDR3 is TGTGCCAGCAGCCCATCGGACTCCTCCTACAATGAGCAGTTCTTC.

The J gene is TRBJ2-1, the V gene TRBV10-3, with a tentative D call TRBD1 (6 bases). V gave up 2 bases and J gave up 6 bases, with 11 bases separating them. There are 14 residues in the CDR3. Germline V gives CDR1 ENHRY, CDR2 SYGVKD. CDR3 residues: CAISETGLGNEQFF. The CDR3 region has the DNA TGTGCCATCAGTGAGACAGGGTTGGGCAATGAGCAGTTCTTC.

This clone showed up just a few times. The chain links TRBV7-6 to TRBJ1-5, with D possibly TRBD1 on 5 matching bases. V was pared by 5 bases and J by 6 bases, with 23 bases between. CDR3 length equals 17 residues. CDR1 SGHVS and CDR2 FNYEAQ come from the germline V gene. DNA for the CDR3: TGTGCCAGCAGCGCTAAGGAGGGGCGGGGAATAGTTCAGCCCCAGCATTTT. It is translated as CASSAKEGRGIVQPQHF. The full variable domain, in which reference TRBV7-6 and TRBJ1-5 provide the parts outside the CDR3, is GAGVSQSPRYKVTKRGQDVALRCDPISGHVSLYWYRQALGQGPEFLTYFNYEAQQDKSGLPNDRFSAERPEGSISTLTIQRTEQRDSAMYRCASSAKEGRGIVQPQHFGDGTRLSIL.

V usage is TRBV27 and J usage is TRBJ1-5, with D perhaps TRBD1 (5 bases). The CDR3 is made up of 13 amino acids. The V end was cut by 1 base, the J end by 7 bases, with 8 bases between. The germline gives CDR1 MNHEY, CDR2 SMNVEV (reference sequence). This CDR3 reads CASSLYGAQPQHF. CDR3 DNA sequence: TGTGCCAGCAGTTTATACGGGGCCCAGCCCCAGCATTTT.